Listed below are T cell receptor beta chains from one sample, sequenced in a study of T cell responses to AZD1222 COVID-19 vaccine. Clones were read by immunoSEQ multiplex PCR, and TCRdb kept only the in-frame ones, dropping some. The data contain more than 80,000 clones, roughly nine tenths of them singletons. Sequenced material: peripheral blood, taken on day 0 of AZD1222 vaccination. The receptors were sampled from an adult in good health. The CDR3 runs from the conserved cysteine through the conserved F or W. A D gene is named only where the DNA matches it firmly. The listing skips clone size in some rows; elsewhere it reads once, few, many or a size class.

NA	NA	TRBV10-3	TRBJ2-2	TGTGCCATTACGGACACTGCGAACACCGGGGAGCTGTTTTTT	CAITDTANTGELFF
NA	NA	TRBV7-9	TRBJ1-4	TGTGCCAGCAGCTCGGGACAAGTCGATGAAAAACTGTTTTTT	CASSSGQVDEKLFF
NA	TRBD1	TRBV7-2	TRBJ1-6	TGTGCCAGCAGCCCGGGACAGGCAAAAAATAATTCACCCCTCCACTTT	CASSPGQAKNNSPLHF
NA	NA	TRBV3-1/TRBV3-2	TRBJ2-3	TGTGCCAGCAGCCAAGAGAGGAAGGGTCCAGATACGCAGTATTTT	CASSQERKGPDTQYF
NA	TRBD2	TRBV9	TRBJ2-7	TGTGCCAGCAGCGTAGGCCTCGACGGCGGGAGAGGGTACGAGCAGTACTTC	CASSVGLDGGRGYEQYF
NA	TRBD1	TRBV14	TRBJ1-1	TGTGCCAGCAGTCTATTTGACAGGGAGGCTTTCTTT	CASSLFDREAFF
NA	NA	TRBV27	TRBJ2-7	TGTGCCAGCAGTATTGGCCCGGGTTACCTCTACGAGCAGTACTTC	CASSIGPGYLYEQYF
NA	NA	TRBV11-1	TRBJ2-3	TGTGCCAGCAGCTTGGACCGACCAGATACGCAGTATTTT	CASSLDRPDTQYF
NA	TRBD2	TRBV29-1	TRBJ2-3	TGCAGCGTTGGTCTAGCGGGCGCCTACACAGATACGCAGTATTTT	CSVGLAGAYTDTQYF
NA	TRBD1	TRBV3-1/TRBV3-2	TRBJ1-2	TGTGCCAGCAGCAAAGGACAGGCGAGGGACTACACCTTC	CASSKGQARDYTF
NA	NA	TRBV9	TRBJ2-1	TGTGCCAGCAGCGCCCGGGCGGCAACAAGTGAGCAGTTCTTC	CASSARAATSEQFF
once	TRBD1	TRBV27	TRBJ1-4	TGTGCCAGCAGGGCAGGGGGCGTTAATGAAAAACTGTTTTTT	CASRAGGVNEKLFF
NA	NA	TRBV27	TRBJ2-2	TGTGCCAGCAGTTTAAGACCGCTGAACACCGGGGAGCTGTTTTTT	CASSLRPLNTGELFF
NA	TRBD2	TRBV5-1	TRBJ2-5	TGCGCCAGCAGGATCGGACTAGCGGGAGGAGGGGAGACCCAGTACTTC	CASRIGLAGGGETQYF
NA	NA	TRBV7-2	TRBJ2-1	TGTGCCAGCAGCTTCGGACCAAGGGGTGAGCAGTTCTTC	CASSFGPRGEQFF
NA	NA	TRBV6-1	TRBJ1-2	TGTGCCAGCAGTGAAGTTCATGGCCAGACCCCAATATTCGGCTACACCTTC	CASSEVHGQTPIFGYTF
NA	TRBD1	TRBV19	TRBJ1-3	TGTGCCAGTAGGGATGGGACAGCCTCTGGAAACACCATATATTTT	CASRDGTASGNTIYF
NA	TRBD2	TRBV24-1	TRBJ2-1	TGTGCCACCAGCGACCCCTCTGTAGCGGGAGGCGCCTACAATGAGCAGTTCTTC	CATSDPSVAGGAYNEQFF
NA	NA	TRBV6-5	TRBJ1-2	TGTGCCAGCAGACCCACAGGGAACTATGGCTACACCTTC	CASRPTGNYGYTF
NA	NA	TRBV3-1/TRBV3-2	TRBJ1-3	TGTGCCAGCAGCCAAGTATTTGGGGGAAACACCATATATTTT	CASSQVFGGNTIYF
NA	TRBD1	TRBV10-3	TRBJ2-1	TGTGCCATCAACGACAGGGCAGGTGAGCAGTTCTTC	CAINDRAGEQFF
NA	NA	TRBV7-3	TRBJ1-6	TGTGCCAGCAGCTCCGGACGGGGGCAAGATTCACCCCTCCACTTT	CASSSGRGQDSPLHF
NA	TRBD1	TRBV12-5	TRBJ1-2	TGTGCTACCCGGGACAGGGAGGAAGGCTACACCTTC	CATRDREEGYTF
once	TRBD1	TRBV19	TRBJ1-6	TGTGCCAGTAGTATAGTGTCGACAGGGGTGTCACCCCTCCACTTT	CASSIVSTGVSPLHF
NA	NA	TRBV5-5	TRBJ1-1	TGTGCCAGCAGCCTAGGGTCGTCCAGGGTGACCACTGAAGCTTTCTTT	CASSLGSSRVTTEAFF
NA	NA	TRBV7-8	TRBJ2-1	TGTGCCAGCAGCTTAGTAGGCCCCCGCGACAGTTCCTACAATGAGCAGTTCTTC	CASSLVGPRDSSYNEQFF
NA	NA	TRBV28	TRBJ1-1	TGTGCCAGCAGCCCCGGGGGGAACACTGAAGCTTTCTTT	CASSPGGNTEAFF
NA	TRBD2	TRBV28	TRBJ2-7	TGTGCCAGCCGGGCGGGAGGGAGAAAAAACGAGCAGTACTTC	CASRAGGRKNEQYF
NA	NA	TRBV4-2	TRBJ1-4	TGTGCCAGCAGCCAAGATTGGGGGGAGTCGAGTGAAAAACTGTTTTTT	CASSQDWGESSEKLFF
NA	TRBD2	TRBV7-2	TRBJ2-1	TGTGCCAGCAGCATAGGGACTAGCGGGAGTATTAATGAGCAGTTCTTC	CASSIGTSGSINEQFF
NA	NA	TRBV21-1	TRBJ2-1	TGTGCCAGCATTACAAGAGGGGAACAAATATACAATGAGCAGTTCTTC	CASITRGEQIYNEQFF
NA	TRBD2	TRBV29-1	TRBJ2-1	TGCAGCGGCACACCGGGACTAGCGGGAACTGAGCAGTTCTTC	CSGTPGLAGTEQFF
once	TRBD2	TRBV7-2	TRBJ2-1	TGTGCCAGCAGCACCACTCAAGCGGGAGGAAGGAATGAGCAGTTCTTC	CASSTTQAGGRNEQFF
NA	TRBD2	TRBV27	TRBJ2-5	TGTGCCAGCAGTTTATCAACTAGCGGGATCGCCCAGTACTTC	CASSLSTSGIAQYF
NA	NA	TRBV6-4	TRBJ2-3	TGTGCCAGCAGTGCCCGAAGCAGCTCTAGCACAGATACGCAGTATTTT	CASSARSSSSTDTQYF
NA	TRBD2	TRBV9	TRBJ2-1	TGTGCCAGCCGAGGGGCGGGAGCGAGCTACAATGAGCAGTTCTTC	CASRGAGASYNEQFF
few	TRBD1	TRBV19	TRBJ1-5	TGTGCCAGTAAGACCGGCAGGGGGTTCCATCAGCCCCAGCATTTT	CASKTGRGFHQPQHF
NA	TRBD1	TRBV10-2	TRBJ1-1	TGCGCCAGCAGTATGGGACAGGGTCTCGGAGGGTTCTTT	CASSMGQGLGGFF
NA	NA	TRBV7-8	TRBJ1-2	TGTGCCAGCAGCTTAAGCCTTCAGGGTAACTATGGCTACACCTTC	CASSLSLQGNYGYTF
once	NA	TRBV14	TRBJ1-2	TGTGCCAGCAGCCAAGTAGGGAGCGGGGCCTATGGCTACACCTTC	CASSQVGSGAYGYTF
NA	NA	TRBV5-4	TRBJ2-1	TGTGCCAGCAGCCTGGAGGCGGTCTCCTACAATGAGCAGTTCTTC	CASSLEAVSYNEQFF
NA	NA	TRBV19	TRBJ1-1	TGTGCCAGTCTTATGAGGAACACTGAAGCTTTCTTT	CASLMRNTEAFF
NA	TRBD1	TRBV6-4	TRBJ1-2	TGTGCCAGCAGCGGACAGGCAGCTAACTATGGCTACACCTTC	CASSGQAANYGYTF
NA	TRBD1	TRBV29-1	TRBJ1-1	TGCAGCGTTGACAGGGGGGAAGGAACTTTCTTT	CSVDRGEGTFF
NA	NA	TRBV7-2	TRBJ2-7	TGTGCCAGCAGCTCTGGACTACCCTACGAGCAGTACTTC	CASSSGLPYEQYF
NA	NA	TRBV6-5	TRBJ1-1	TGTGCCAGCAGCTGGTCGAGGGGGAACACTGAAGCTTTCTTT	CASSWSRGNTEAFF
NA	TRBD2	TRBV15	TRBJ2-2	TGTGCCACCAGCAGAGCCCTACTAGGCCAACTAGCGGGAGGGCCCGGGGAGCTGTTTTTT	CATSRALLGQLAGGPGELFF
once	NA	TRBV5-1	TRBJ1-6	TGCGCCAGCCAAGTGAGCTCCTATAATTCACCCCTCCACTTT	CASQVSSYNSPLHF
NA	NA	TRBV9	TRBJ2-3	TGTGCCAGCAGCGTCCCGAGGGCCGCCCAGTATTTT	CASSVPRAAQYF